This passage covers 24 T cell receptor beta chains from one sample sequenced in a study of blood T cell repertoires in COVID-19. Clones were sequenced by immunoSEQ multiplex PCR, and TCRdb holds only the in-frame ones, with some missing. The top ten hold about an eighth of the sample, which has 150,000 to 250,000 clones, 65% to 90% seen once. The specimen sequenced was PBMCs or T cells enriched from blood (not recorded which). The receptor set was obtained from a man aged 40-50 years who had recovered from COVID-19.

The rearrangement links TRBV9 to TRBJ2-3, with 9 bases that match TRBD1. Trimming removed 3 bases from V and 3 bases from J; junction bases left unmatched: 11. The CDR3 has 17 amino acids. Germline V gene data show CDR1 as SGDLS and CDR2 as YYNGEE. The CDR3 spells CASSARWTGVLTDTQYF. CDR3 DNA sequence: TGTGCCAGCAGCGCCCGCTGGACAGGGGTGTTGACAGATACGCAGTATTTT.

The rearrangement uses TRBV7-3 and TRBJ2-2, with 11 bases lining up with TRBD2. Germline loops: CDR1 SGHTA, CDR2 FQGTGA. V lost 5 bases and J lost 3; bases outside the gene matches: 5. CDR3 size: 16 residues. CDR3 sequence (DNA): TGTGCCAGCAGCGAGACTAGCGGGACCTACACCGGGGAGCTGTTTTTT. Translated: CASSETSGTYTGELFF.

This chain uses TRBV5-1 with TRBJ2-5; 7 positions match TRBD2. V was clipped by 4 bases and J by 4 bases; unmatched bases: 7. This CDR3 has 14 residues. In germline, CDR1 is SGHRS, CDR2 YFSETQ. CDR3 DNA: TGCGCCAGCAGCCTCGACCCGGGGGGAGAGACCCAGTACTTC. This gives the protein CASSLDPGGETQYF.

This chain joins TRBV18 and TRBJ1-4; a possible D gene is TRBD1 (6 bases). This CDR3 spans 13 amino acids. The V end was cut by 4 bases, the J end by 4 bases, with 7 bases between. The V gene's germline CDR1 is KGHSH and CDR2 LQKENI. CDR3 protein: CASSRDINEKLFF. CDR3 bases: TGTGCCAGCTCACGGGACATTAATGAAAAACTGTTTTTT.

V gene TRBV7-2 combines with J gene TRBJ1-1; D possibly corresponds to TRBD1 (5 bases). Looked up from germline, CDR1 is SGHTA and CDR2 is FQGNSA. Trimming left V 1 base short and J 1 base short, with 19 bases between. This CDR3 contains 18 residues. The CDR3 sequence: CASSLVVGGSGPNTEAFF. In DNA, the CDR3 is TGTGCCAGCAGCTTAGTAGTGGGGGGTTCGGGGCCGAACACTGAAGCTTTCTTT. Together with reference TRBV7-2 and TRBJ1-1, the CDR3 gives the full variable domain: GAGVSQSPSNKVTEKGKDVELRCDPISGHTALYWYRQSLGQGLEFLIYFQGNSAPDKSGLPSDRFSAERTGGSVSTLTIQRTQQEDSAVYLCASSLVVGGSGPNTEAFFGQGTRLTVV.

DNA for the CDR3: TGTGCCAGCAGCCAATCAGGAGGATACAATGAGCAGTTCTTC. Amino acids: CASSQSGGYNEQFF. The V gene is TRBV3-1 (or the pseudogene TRBV3-2), the J gene TRBJ2-1, with D perhaps TRBD2 (5 bases). V lost 2 bases to trimming and J lost 4 bases, with 9 bases between them. The CDR3 totals 14 residues. Germline CDR1 is LGHDT and CDR2 is YNNKEL (reference sequence).

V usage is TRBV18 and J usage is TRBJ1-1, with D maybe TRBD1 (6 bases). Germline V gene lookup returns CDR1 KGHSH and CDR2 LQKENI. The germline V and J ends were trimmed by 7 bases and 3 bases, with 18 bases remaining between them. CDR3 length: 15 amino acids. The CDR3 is CASFPGGAGDTEAFF. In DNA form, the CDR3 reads TGTGCCAGCTTCCCGGGGGGGGCCGGGGACACTGAAGCTTTCTTT.

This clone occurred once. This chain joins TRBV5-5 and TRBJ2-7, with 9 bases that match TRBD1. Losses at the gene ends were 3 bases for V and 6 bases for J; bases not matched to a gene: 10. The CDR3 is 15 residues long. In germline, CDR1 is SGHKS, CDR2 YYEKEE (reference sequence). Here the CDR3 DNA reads TGTGCCAGCAGCTCCCAGATGGGACAGGGCGGCGAGCAGTACTTC. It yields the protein CASSSQMGQGGEQYF.

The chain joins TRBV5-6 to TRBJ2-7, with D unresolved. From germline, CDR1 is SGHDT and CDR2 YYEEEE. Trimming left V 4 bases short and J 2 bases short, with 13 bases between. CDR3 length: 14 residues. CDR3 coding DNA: TGTGCCAGCAGCATGGACCTAAACCCCTACGAGCAGTACTTC. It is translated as CASSMDLNPYEQYF.

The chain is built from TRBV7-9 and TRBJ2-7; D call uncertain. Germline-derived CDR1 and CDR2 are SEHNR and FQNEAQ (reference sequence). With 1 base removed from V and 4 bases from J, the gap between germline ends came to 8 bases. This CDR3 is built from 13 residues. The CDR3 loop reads CASSLDSTYEQYF. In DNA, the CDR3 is TGTGCCAGCAGCTTAGACAGCACTTACGAGCAGTACTTC.

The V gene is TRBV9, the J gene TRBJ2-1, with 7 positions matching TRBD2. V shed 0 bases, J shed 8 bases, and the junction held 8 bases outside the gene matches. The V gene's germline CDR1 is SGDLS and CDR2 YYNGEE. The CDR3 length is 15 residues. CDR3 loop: CASSVEAVGGDEQFF. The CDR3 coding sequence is TGTGCCAGCAGCGTAGAAGCCGTTGGGGGGGATGAGCAGTTCTTC.

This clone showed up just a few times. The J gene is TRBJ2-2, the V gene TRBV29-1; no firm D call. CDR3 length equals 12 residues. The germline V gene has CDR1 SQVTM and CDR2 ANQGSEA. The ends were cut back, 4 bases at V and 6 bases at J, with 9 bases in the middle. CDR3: CSVVYGSGELFF. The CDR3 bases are TGCAGCGTTGTGTACGGGTCCGGGGAGCTGTTTTTT.

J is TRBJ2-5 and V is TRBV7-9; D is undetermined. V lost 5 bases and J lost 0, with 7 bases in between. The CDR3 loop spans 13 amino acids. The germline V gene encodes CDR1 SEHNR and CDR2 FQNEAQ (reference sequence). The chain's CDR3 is CASSQTNQETQYF. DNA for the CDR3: TGTGCCAGCAGCCAGACAAACCAAGAGACCCAGTACTTC.

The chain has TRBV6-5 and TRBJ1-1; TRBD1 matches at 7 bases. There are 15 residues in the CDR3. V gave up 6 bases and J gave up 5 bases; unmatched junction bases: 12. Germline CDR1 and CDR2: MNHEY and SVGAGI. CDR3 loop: CASSSLLGGLTEAFF. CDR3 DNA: TGTGCCAGCAGCTCCTTGCTAGGGGGCTTGACTGAAGCTTTCTTT.

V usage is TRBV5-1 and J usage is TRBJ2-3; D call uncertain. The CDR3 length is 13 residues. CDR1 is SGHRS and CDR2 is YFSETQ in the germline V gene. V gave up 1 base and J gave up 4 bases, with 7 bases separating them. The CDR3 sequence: CASSLSSADTQYF. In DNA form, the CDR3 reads TGCGCCAGCAGCTTGTCCAGCGCAGATACGCAGTATTTT.

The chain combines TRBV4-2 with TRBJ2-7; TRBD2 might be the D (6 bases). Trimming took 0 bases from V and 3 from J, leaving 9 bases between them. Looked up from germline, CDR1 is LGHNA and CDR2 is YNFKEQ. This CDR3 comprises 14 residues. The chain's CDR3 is CASSQDRDFYEQYF. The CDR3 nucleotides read TGTGCCAGCAGCCAAGACAGGGACTTCTACGAGCAGTACTTC.

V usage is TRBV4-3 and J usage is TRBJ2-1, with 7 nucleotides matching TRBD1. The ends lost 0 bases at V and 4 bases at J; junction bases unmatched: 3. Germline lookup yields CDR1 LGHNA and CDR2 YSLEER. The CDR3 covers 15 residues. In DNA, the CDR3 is TGCGCCAGCAGCCAAGACTGGGACAGTTACAATGAGCAGTTCTTC. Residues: CASSQDWDSYNEQFF.

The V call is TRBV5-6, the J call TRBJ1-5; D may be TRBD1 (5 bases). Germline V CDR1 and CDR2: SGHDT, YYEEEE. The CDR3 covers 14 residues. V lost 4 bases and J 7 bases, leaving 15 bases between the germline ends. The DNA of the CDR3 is TGTGCCAGCAGCGGGGGAAACCGGGAGCAGCCCCAGCATTTT. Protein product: CASSGGNREQPQHF. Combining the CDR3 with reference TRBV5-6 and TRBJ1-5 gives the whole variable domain DAGVTQSPTHLIKTRGQQVTLRCSPKSGHDTVSWYQQALGQGPQFIFQYYEEEERQRGNFPDRFSGHQFPNYSSELNVNALLLGDSALYLCASSGGNREQPQHFGDGTRLSIL.

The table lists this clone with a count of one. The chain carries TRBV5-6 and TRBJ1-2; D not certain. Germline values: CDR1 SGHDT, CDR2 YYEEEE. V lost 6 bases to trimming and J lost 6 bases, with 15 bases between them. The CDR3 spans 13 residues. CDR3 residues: CASTLEGFNGYTF. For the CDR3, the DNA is TGTGCCAGCACCCTCGAGGGTTTCAATGGCTACACCTTC.

CDR3 in amino acids: CASSLGQSLNYGYTF. The CDR3 DNA is TGTGCCAGCAGTCTAGGACAGTCCCTTAACTATGGCTACACCTTC. J is TRBJ1-2 and V is TRBV7-2; D might be TRBD1 (6 bases). There are 15 residues in the CDR3. The germline gives CDR1 SGHTA, CDR2 FQGNSA. V was shortened by 6 bases and J by 1 base, with 15 bases between the two germline ends.

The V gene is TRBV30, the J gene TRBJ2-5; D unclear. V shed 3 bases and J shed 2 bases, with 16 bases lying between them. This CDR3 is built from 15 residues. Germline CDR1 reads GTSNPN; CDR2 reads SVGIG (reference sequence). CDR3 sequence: CAWREPTGSQETQYF. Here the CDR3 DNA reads TGTGCCTGGAGGGAACCGACCGGGTCGCAAGAGACCCAGTACTTC.

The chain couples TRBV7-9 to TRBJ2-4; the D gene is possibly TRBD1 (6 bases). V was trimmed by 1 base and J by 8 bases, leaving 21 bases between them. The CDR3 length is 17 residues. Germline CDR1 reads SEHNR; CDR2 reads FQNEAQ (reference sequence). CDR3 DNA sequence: TGTGCCAGCAGCTTAGGGGTCGGATTCACAGGGTTGGACATTCAGTACTTC. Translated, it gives CASSLGVGFTGLDIQYF.

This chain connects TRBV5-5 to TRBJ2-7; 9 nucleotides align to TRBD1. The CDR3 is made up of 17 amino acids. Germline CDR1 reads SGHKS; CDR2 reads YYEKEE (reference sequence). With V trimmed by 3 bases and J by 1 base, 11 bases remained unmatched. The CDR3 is CASSSYPETGGSYEQYF. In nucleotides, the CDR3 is TGTGCCAGCAGCTCGTACCCGGAGACAGGGGGTTCCTACGAGCAGTACTTC.

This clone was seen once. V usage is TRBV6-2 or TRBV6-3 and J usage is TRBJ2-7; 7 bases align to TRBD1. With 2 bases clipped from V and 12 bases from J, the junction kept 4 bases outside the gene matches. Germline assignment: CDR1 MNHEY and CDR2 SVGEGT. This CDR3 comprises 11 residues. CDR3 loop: CASSYRGTAYV. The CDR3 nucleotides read TGTGCCAGCAGTTACAGGGGGACAGCGTACGTC.